There are many counts of the clone carrying this T cell receptor beta chain. This record comes from a study of low-dose radiotherapy and immunotherapy resistance in tumors. In the study overall: Treatment of Cohort 1 consisted of 0.5 Gy per fraction every 2 weeks, adding up to 6.5 Gy.

The sample's time point: after trial treatment. Treatment defined: LDRT plus nivolumab, ipilimumab, low-dose cyclophosphamide and aspirin (RACIN trial). Covering alpha and beta chains, TRAV- and TRBV-specific primers were used for the first-strand cDNA. The authors amplified TCRs for 20 to 25 PCR cycles with a constant-region primer and a V-primer adapter. mRNA isolates were amplified via in vitro transcription. TCRdb independently ran MiXCR on the reads; one entry per CDR3 protein. The data hold under 70,000 distinct CDR3 sequences, with about 25% observed a single time. V was shortened by 0 bases and J by 8 bases, with 19 bases between the two germline ends. The CDR3 totals 16 residues. Germline V gene data show CDR1 as LNHNV and CDR2 as YYDKDF (reference sequence).

V usage is TRBV15 and J usage is TRBJ1-1, with a weak D call TRBD1 (6 bases). The clonotype originates from a male donor with prostate cancer. Here the sequenced sample was PBMCs, taken after low-dose radiotherapy plus immunotherapy. As DNA, the CDR3 is TGTGCCACCAGCAGAGATCTGGGTACAGGGTTGCTCGAAGCTTTCTTT. Encoded protein: CATSRDLGTGLLEAFF.